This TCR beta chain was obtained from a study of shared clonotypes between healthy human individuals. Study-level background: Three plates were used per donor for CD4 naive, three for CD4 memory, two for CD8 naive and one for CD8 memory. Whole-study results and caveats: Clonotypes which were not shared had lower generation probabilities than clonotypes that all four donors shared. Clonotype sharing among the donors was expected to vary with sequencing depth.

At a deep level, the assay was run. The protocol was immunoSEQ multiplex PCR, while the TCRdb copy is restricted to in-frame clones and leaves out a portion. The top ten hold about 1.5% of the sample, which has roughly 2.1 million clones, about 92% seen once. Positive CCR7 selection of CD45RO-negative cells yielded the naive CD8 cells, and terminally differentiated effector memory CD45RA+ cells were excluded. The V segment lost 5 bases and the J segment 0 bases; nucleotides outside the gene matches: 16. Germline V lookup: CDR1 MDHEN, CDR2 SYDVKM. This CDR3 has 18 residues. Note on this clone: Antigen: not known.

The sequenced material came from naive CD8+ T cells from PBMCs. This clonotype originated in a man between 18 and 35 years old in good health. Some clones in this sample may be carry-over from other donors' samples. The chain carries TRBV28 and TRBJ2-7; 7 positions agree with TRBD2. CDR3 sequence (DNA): TGTGCCAGCAGTGTGGGCATTGGGGAGGGTGGGAGCTCCTACGAGCAGTACTTC. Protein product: CASSVGIGEGGSSYEQYF. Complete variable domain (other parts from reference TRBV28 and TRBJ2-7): DVKVTQSSRYLVKRTGEKVFLECVQDMDHENMFWYRQDPGLGLRLIYFSYDVKMKEKGDIPEGYSVSREKKERFSLILESASTNQTSMYLCASSVGIGEGGSSYEQYFGPGTRLTVT.